The clone carrying this T cell receptor beta chain was detected many times. The data were taken from a study of T-cell reconstitution after alpha-beta-depleted transplantation in children. The authors prepared the TCRbeta library with unique molecular identifiers. TCRdb re-called the PCR reads with MiXCR, one entry per CDR3 protein. The table lists a few hundred thousand distinct CDR3 sequences, around 12% of them singletons. This CDR3 contains 14 residues. V lost 6 bases and J 0 bases, leaving 6 bases between the germline ends. Germline V gene data show CDR1 as MNHNS and CDR2 as SASEGT. The chain is built from TRBV6-1 and TRBJ1-6, with D uncertain. This receptor was obtained from a human donor who donated a stem cell graft to a child with combined immunodeficiency. Source: PBMCs from the stem cell graft donor, taken from the stem cell graft. CDR3 nucleotide sequence: TGTGCCAGCAGCAAGAGCTCCTATAATTCACCCCTCCACTTT. Its translation is CASSKSSYNSPLHF.